The sequence of this T cell receptor beta chain was determined in a study of spatial heterogeneity in lung cancer. Each CDR3 protein gets one entry after TCRdb re-called the 5' RACE reads with MiXCR. The table lists 45,000 to 55,000 distinct CDR3 sequences, approximately 12% of them singletons. To note about this clonotype: The antigen is unknown.

As to time point: blood at routine non-recurrence follow-up after resection. The input material, whole RNA from tumor, nontumor lung or frozen PBMC, was sequenced unsorted. Findings and limits, study-wide: Ubiquitous expanded tumor TCRs showed up in blood more at resection than follow-up.

The clonotype was recovered from a male donor with early-stage non-small cell lung cancer. The sample here was PBMCs, taken at follow-up.

Here the CDR3 DNA reads TGTGCCAGCAGCTTAGAACCTCAACTCTACGAGCAGTACTTC. Translated, it gives CASSLEPQLYEQYF. This chain joins TRBV7-9 and TRBJ2-7; D gene uncertain. Trimming removed 1 base at V and 3 bases at J, with 10 bases between. Germline loops: CDR1 SEHNR, CDR2 FQNEAQ (reference sequence). The CDR3 runs 14 residues.